This T cell receptor (beta chain) is drawn from a study of shared clonotypes between healthy human individuals. About the study: Per-donor plates numbered three CD4 naive, three CD4 memory, two CD8 naive and one CD8 memory. Study-wide points: A handful of donors held about 4.6% of naive CD4 clonotypes in common.

Regarding this clone: What it binds is unknown.

The authors distributed each subset's genomic DNA evenly over several immunoSEQ plates. Original processing methods: Quality scores were absent from the junction-only immunoSEQ sequences, so filtering differed. Assay used: immunoSEQ multiplex PCR; TCRdb lists only in-frame clones, some missing. That table is the source of V, J and clone size, and D and trimming were worked out from the DNA. The sample gives around 2.1 million clones, approximately 94% of which show up once; more than 1.5% is in the top ten. CD45RO-negative, CCR7-selected cells formed the naive CD8 fraction, which excluded terminally differentiated effector memory CD45RA+ cells. V was pared by 4 bases and J by 8 bases, with 9 bases of the junction left unmatched. Looked up from germline, CDR1 is LGHNT and CDR2 is FRNRAP. This CDR3 is 14 amino acids long.

Sequenced input: naive CD8+ T cells from PBMCs. This TCR derives from a man between 18 and 29 years old in good health. Some clones in this sample may be carry-over from other donors' samples. This chain joins TRBV12-5 and TRBJ1-2, with 8 bases identical to TRBD1. The CDR3 DNA is TGTGCTAGTGGTTCCGCGGACAGGGCTAACGGCTACACCTTC. This gives the protein CASGSADRANGYTF.